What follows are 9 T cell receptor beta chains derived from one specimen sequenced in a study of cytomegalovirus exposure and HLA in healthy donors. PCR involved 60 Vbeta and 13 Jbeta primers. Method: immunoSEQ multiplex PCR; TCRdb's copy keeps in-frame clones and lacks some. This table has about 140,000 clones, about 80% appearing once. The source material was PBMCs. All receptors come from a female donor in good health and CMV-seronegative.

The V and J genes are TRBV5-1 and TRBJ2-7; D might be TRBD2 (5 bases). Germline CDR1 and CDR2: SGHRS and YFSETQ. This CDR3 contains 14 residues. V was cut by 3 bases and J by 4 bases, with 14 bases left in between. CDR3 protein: CASSSLGGKYEQYF. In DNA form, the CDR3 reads TGCGCCAGCAGCTCCCTTGGAGGAAAGTACGAGCAGTACTTC.

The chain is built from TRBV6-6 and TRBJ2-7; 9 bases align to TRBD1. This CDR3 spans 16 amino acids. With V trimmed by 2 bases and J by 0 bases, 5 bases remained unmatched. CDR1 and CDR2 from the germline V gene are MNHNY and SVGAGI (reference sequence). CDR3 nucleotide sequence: TGTGCCAGCAGTTACACCGGGACAGGGCTCTCCTACGAGCAGTACTTC. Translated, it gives CASSYTGTGLSYEQYF.

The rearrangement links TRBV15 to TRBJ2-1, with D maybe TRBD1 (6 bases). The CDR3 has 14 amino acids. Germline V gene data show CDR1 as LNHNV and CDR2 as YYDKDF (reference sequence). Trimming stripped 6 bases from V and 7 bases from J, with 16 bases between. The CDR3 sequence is CATSNPRTENEQFF. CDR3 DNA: TGTGCCACCAGTAACCCCCGGACAGAGAATGAGCAGTTCTTC.

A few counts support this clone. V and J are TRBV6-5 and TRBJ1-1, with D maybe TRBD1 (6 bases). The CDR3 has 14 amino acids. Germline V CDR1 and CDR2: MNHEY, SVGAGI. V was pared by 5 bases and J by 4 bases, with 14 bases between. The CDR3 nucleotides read TGTGCCAGCAGTAAAATTACCAGGGGCACTGAAGCTTTCTTT. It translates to CASSKITRGTEAFF.

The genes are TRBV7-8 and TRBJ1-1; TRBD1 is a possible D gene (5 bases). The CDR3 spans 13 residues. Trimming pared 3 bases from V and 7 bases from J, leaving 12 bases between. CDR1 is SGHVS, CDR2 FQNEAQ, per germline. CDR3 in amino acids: CASSLGRGVEAFF. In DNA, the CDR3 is TGTGCCAGCAGCTTGGGGCGGGGCGTTGAAGCTTTCTTT.

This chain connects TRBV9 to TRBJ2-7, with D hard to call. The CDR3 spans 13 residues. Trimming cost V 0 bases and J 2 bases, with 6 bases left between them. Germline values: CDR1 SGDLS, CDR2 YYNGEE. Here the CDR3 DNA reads TGTGCCAGCAGCGTAGCTCCGGCCTACGAGCAGTACTTC. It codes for CASSVAPAYEQYF.

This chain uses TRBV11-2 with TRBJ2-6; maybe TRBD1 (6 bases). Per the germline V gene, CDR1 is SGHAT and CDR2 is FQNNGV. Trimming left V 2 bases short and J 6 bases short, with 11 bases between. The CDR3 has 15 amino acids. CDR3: CASSLTGLQANVLTF. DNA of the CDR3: TGTGCCAGCAGCTTAACAGGGTTGCAGGCCAACGTCCTGACTTTC.

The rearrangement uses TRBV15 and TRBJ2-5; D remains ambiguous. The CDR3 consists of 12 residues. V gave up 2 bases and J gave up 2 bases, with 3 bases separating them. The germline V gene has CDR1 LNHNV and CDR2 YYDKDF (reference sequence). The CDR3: CATSRSQETQYF. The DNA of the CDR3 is TGTGCCACCAGCAGATCGCAAGAGACCCAGTACTTC.

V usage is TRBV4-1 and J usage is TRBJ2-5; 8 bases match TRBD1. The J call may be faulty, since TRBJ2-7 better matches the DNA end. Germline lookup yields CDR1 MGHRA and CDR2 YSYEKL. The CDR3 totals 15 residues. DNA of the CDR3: TGCGCCAGCAGCCAAGAGGGCAGGGGGCGCCTCGAGCAGTACTTC. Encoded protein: CASSQEGRGRLEQYF.